One and the same sample provided the 20 T cell receptor beta chains below, sequenced in a study of T cells in Graves' hyperthyroidism and ophthalmopathy. The source material, RNA transcripts, was used to amplify TCR beta CDR3 regions. The primer set for the first-round RT-PCR of the TCR CDR3 was HTBI. TCRdb redid the calling of the multiplex PCR reads with MiXCR, one entry per CDR3 protein. The data show around 300,000 distinct CDR3 sequences, more than 11% seen once. Sample: blood. The source of these receptors is a woman in her 30s with Graves' hyperthyroidism.

This clonotype occurred many times. The chain couples TRBV12-3 or TRBV12-4 to TRBJ2-7; perhaps D is TRBD1 or TRBD2 (5 bases each). The V gene lost 5 bases and the J gene lost 2 bases, with 10 bases spanning the gap. The CDR3 runs to 13 residues. The CDR3 nucleotides read TGTGCCAGCAGTCGGGACCGCACCTACGAGCAGTACTTC. This gives the protein CASSRDRTYEQYF.

This clonotype has a count of ten or more. The V call is TRBV28, the J call TRBJ1-2, with unresolved D. CDR3 size: 15 residues. Trimming took 6 bases from V and 4 from J, leaving 18 bases between them. Germline CDR1 is MDHEN and CDR2 is SYDVKM. DNA for the CDR3: TGTGCCAGCAGCTCTGTTCCCGACAACTTCTATGGCTACACCTTC. The encoded protein is CASSSVPDNFYGYTF.

The chain recombines TRBV5-1 with TRBJ1-3; D ambiguous. Per germline, CDR1 SGHRS and CDR2 YFSETQ. Between the trimmed V and J ends, which lost 4 bases and 0 bases, there was a span of 8 bases. The CDR3 is made up of 14 amino acids. The CDR3 loop reads CASSPTTSGNTIYF. In DNA form, the CDR3 reads TGCGCCAGCAGCCCGACAACCTCTGGAAACACCATATATTTT.

This clonotype was detected many times. DNA for the CDR3: TGCAGTGCTAGAGAGTTGAGAGGTTACGAGCAGTACTTC. This translates into CSARELRGYEQYF. The rearrangement joins TRBV20-1 to TRBJ2-7; D remains unclear. The ends were cut back, 0 bases at V and 4 bases at J, with 10 bases in the middle. Germline V lookup: CDR1 DFQATT, CDR2 SNEGSKA (reference sequence). This CDR3 contains 13 residues.

This clonotype turned up a few times. The V gene is TRBV6-1, the J gene TRBJ1-1; D gene uncertain. CDR3 length equals 13 residues. With 5 bases removed from V and 4 bases from J, the gap between germline ends came to 11 bases. The V gene's germline CDR1 is MNHNS and CDR2 SASEGT. The CDR3 DNA follows: TGTGCCAGCAGTCGGACCTTTTCCACTGAAGCTTTCTTT. Its protein is CASSRTFSTEAFF.

The chain recombines TRBV20-1 with TRBJ2-5; D is unclear. This CDR3 has 13 amino acids. Deletions cut 4 bases from V and 2 bases from J, with 11 bases between. Germline V CDR1 and CDR2: DFQATT, SNEGSKA (reference sequence). DNA of the CDR3: TGCAGTGCTATTAGACGCGGACAAGAGACCCAGTACTTC. This translates into CSAIRRGQETQYF.

This clonotype was recorded many times. The rearrangement links TRBV28 to TRBJ1-2; 8 bases match TRBD1. V lost 8 bases to trimming and J lost 5 bases; unmatched junction nucleotides: 4. Looked up from germline, CDR1 is MDHEN and CDR2 is SYDVKM. The CDR3 is 12 residues long. In DNA form, the CDR3 reads TGTGCCAGCGGGGGGACAGGTTATGGCTACACCTTC. Its translation: CASGGTGYGYTF.

This clonotype has at least ten counts. The chain carries TRBV28 and TRBJ2-2; D gene uncertain. V was clipped by 2 bases and J by 6 bases, with 7 bases between them. The V gene's germline CDR1 is MDHEN and CDR2 SYDVKM. The CDR3 is 13 residues long. The CDR3 sequence: CASSLDVAGELFF. DNA of the CDR3: TGTGCCAGCAGTTTAGATGTGGCCGGGGAGCTGTTTTTT.

A remark on this clonotype: The conserved phenylalanine or tryptophan is not found at the CDR3 terminus, so this likely reflects a read error. The chain links TRBV20-1 to TRBJ2-3, with TRBD2 matching 7 bases. The CDR3 length is 13 residues. J lost 0 bases, V lost 3 bases, and 0 bases had no gene match. Looked up from germline, CDR1 is DFQATT and CDR2 is SNEGSKA (reference sequence). This CDR3 reads CSASGGSTDTQYY. The DNA of the CDR3 is TGCAGTGCTAGCGGGGGGAGCACAGATACGCAGTATTAT.

V and J are TRBV19 and TRBJ2-5, with 9 bases aligning to TRBD1. Trimming cost V 6 bases and J 4 bases; bases outside gene matches: 9. Germline loops: CDR1 LNHDA, CDR2 SQIVND (reference sequence). The CDR3 spans 15 residues. CDR3 sequence reads: CASSTRGTGTETQYF. DNA of the CDR3: TGTGCCAGTAGCACGCGCGGGACAGGGACAGAGACCCAGTACTTC.

Worth noting for this clonotype: This may be a read error: a much more frequent sequence differs by one nucleotide. The CDR3 end shows no conserved phenylalanine or tryptophan, and so a read error is likely. This rearrangement joins TRBV28 to TRBJ1-2, with D unresolved. Germline loops: CDR1 MDHEN, CDR2 SYDVKM. This CDR3 has 12 residues. With 4 bases removed from V and 7 bases from J, the gap between germline ends came to 10 bases. The CDR3 bases are TGTGCCAGCAGTTCCTCGTATCGTGGCTACACCCTC. Amino acids: CASSSSYRGYTL.

The sample holds a few counts of this clonotype. The chain has TRBV12-3 or TRBV12-4 and TRBJ2-1; 16 positions agree with TRBD2. The CDR3 length is 20 residues. V shed 5 bases, J shed 9 bases, and the junction held 19 bases outside the gene matches. This chain's CDR3 is CASSPRAGLAGGPLNGEQFF. For the CDR3, the DNA is TGTGCCAGCAGTCCCCGCGCGGGACTAGCGGGAGGGCCTCTTAATGGTGAGCAGTTCTTC.

This clonotype has ten or more counts. V usage is TRBV27 and J usage is TRBJ2-3; weak D call: TRBD1 (5 bases). The germline gives CDR1 MNHEY, CDR2 SMNVEV (reference sequence). The CDR3 is 12 amino acids. The V gene lost 5 bases and the J gene lost 10 bases, with 13 bases spanning the gap. This CDR3 is CASSPPQGAQYF. The CDR3 DNA follows: TGTGCCAGCAGTCCACCCCAGGGTGCGCAGTATTTT.

This clonotype was detected ten times or more. The chain has TRBV7-8 and TRBJ2-2; 8 nucleotides align to TRBD2. With 2 bases clipped from V and 5 bases from J, the junction kept 7 bases outside the gene matches. Germline V lookup: CDR1 SGHVS, CDR2 FQNEAQ. CDR3 length: 16 amino acids. Here the CDR3 reads CASSLRPGLGTGELFF. The CDR3 region has the DNA TGTGCCAGCAGCTTACGACCGGGACTAGGGACCGGGGAGCTGTTTTTT.

This clonotype appeared a few times. This chain links TRBV5-1 with TRBJ1-3; D might be TRBD1 (5 bases). V lost 2 bases and J 2 bases, leaving 17 bases between the germline ends. CDR1 is SGHRS and CDR2 is YFSETQ in the germline V gene. This CDR3 is built from 17 residues. The CDR3 sequence is CASSFGGDPPPGNTIYF. CDR3 DNA: TGCGCCAGCAGCTTCGGGGGGGATCCTCCTCCTGGAAACACCATATATTTT.

This clonotype has only a few counts. V gene TRBV30 combines with J gene TRBJ2-1; TRBD2 matches 8 bases. V shed 0 bases, J shed 14 bases, and the junction held 9 bases outside the gene matches. From germline, CDR1 is GTSNPN and CDR2 SVGIG (reference sequence). This CDR3 is built from 13 residues. CDR3: CAWSVPPAGEEFF. CDR3 DNA: TGTGCCTGGAGTGTTCCCCCAGCGGGAGAAGAGTTCTTC.

This clonotype was found many times. This chain connects TRBV11-2 to TRBJ2-1; D is uncertain. V dropped 1 base and J dropped 7 bases, with 14 bases sitting between them. This CDR3 spans 15 amino acids. Per germline, CDR1 SGHAT and CDR2 FQNNGV. Here the CDR3 DNA reads TGTGCCAGCAGCTTAGTGTACGGGCAGTTGAATGAGCAGTTCTTC. Protein sequence: CASSLVYGQLNEQFF.

The table lists this clonotype with a few counts. The CDR3 sequence: CASSVEGGLAIETQYF. The CDR3 nucleotides are TGTGCCAGCAGCGTAGAGGGCGGACTAGCGATCGAGACCCAGTACTTC. This chain links TRBV9 with TRBJ2-5, with 9 nucleotides matching TRBD2. With V trimmed by 0 bases and J by 5 bases, 8 bases remained unmatched. The CDR3 is made up of 16 amino acids. Germline CDR1 SGDLS, CDR2 YYNGEE.

This clonotype was counted between two and nine times. J is TRBJ1-2 and V is TRBV5-1, with D perhaps matching TRBD1 (5 bases). The CDR3 spans 14 residues. The V end was cut by 0 bases, the J end by 7 bases, with 13 bases between. Looked up from germline, CDR1 is SGHRS and CDR2 is YFSETQ. CDR3 bases: TGCGCCAGCAGCTTGGTCATGGGGCGGAGTGGCTACACCTTC. Protein: CASSLVMGRSGYTF.

This clonotype was found a few times. Compared with germline, one end of the junction differs, possibly owing to a read error. The chain combines TRBV5-1 with TRBJ1-1; TRBD1 is a possible D gene (6 bases). The CDR3 consists of 15 residues. In germline, CDR1 is SGHRS, CDR2 YFSETQ. The CDR3 loop reads CASILGPGVNTEVFF. For the CDR3, the DNA is TGCGCCAGCATTCTAGGCCCAGGGGTGAACACTGAAGTTTTCTTT.